A selection of T cell receptor beta chains follows, all from one sample in a study of T-cell reconstitution after alpha-beta-depleted transplantation in children. TCRdb independently ran MiXCR on the PCR reads; one entry per CDR3 protein. This sample carries about 440,000 distinct CDR3 sequences, roughly 43% of them seen once, and the ten largest clones take roughly 27%. Sequencing used PBMCs, obtained before TCRalphabeta/CD19-depleted stem cell transplant. These receptors all stem from a girl aged 2 to 10 with aplastic anemia, due to receive a stem cell transplant. Both conserved end residues are trimmed from each CDR3. A D gene is named only where the DNA matches it firmly.

TRBJ2-5	NA	TRBV7-3	ASSPGTHGGETQY
TRBJ1-3	TRBD1	TRBV27	ASSLGGTGTHTIY
TRBJ1-2	TRBD1	TRBV5-5	ASSFGTGTGGNYGYT
TRBJ2-3	TRBD2	TRBV7-2	ASSPAGTRSTDTQY
TRBJ2-5	NA	TRBV7-8	ASSLFGQGLQAQY
TRBJ1-1	TRBD1	TRBV3-1	ASSQARTGKAF
TRBJ1-1	NA	TRBV20-1	SASQQVTEAF
TRBJ1-2	NA	TRBV18	ASSALALYGYT
TRBJ2-7	TRBD1	TRBV7-8	ASSLGGTGNSYEQC
TRBJ2-1	NA	TRBV5-1	ASSLGTWGGSSRGNEQF
TRBJ1-5	TRBD1	TRBV20-1	SAPRDRGTSNQPQH
TRBJ1-1	TRBD1	TRBV7-9	ASSLAGQVFQAF
TRBJ2-2	TRBD2	TRBV7-3	ASSPWVRAGGYPTGELF
TRBJ2-3	NA	TRBV7-2	ASSPAVDTQY
TRBJ2-1	TRBD2	TRBV12-3/TRBV12-4	ASSRQGSSTSGVRRQF
TRBJ2-7	NA	TRBV5-1	ASSFGGETYEQY
TRBJ2-1	NA	TRBV20-1	SASWLTGTYNEQF
TRBJ1-1	NA	TRBV27	ASSPGTLNTEAF
TRBJ2-7	TRBD1	TRBV10-3	AIRDRTATEQY
TRBJ2-3	NA	TRBV15	ATSRGLGVPTDTQY
TRBJ2-1	NA	TRBV20-1	SARVPSLTPTNEQF
TRBJ1-5	NA	TRBV25-1	ASSPVESNQPQH
TRBJ2-1	NA	TRBV7-3	ASSSGQTVYNEQF
TRBJ2-1	TRBD2	TRBV9	ASSVATSGNEQF
TRBJ1-1	NA	TRBV30	AWNSFSTEAF
TRBJ2-5	TRBD1	TRBV7-2	ASRRWTGREETQY
TRBJ2-1	NA	TRBV21-1	ASRSGTSEHNEQF
TRBJ2-3	NA	TRBV7-6	ASSLLATSGTDTQY
TRBJ2-7	NA	TRBV7-9	ASSPPGQRSPYEQY
TRBJ2-3	NA	TRBV5-5	ASMQGGATDTHY
TRBJ1-1	NA	TRBV20-1	SAREEWDTEAF
TRBJ2-1	TRBD2	TRBV5-1	ASSPTGLAGSSYNEQF
TRBJ2-7	TRBD1	TRBV20-1	SARSGQLSYEQY
TRBJ2-5	NA	TRBV27	ASRRSQVIETQY
TRBJ2-5	TRBD2	TRBV14	ASRRTSGKETQY
TRBJ2-5	TRBD2	TRBV19	ASLGGSRETQY
TRBJ1-4	NA	TRBV20-1	SASNWALGEKLF
TRBJ2-1	NA	TRBV5-1	ASSSLSGKGVNEQF
TRBJ2-3	NA	TRBV4-3	ASSQDRGGSTDTQY
TRBJ2-7	TRBD2	TRBV18	ASSPSSGDLYEQY
TRBJ2-1	TRBD2	TRBV5-1	ASSPEGGAGTSGRRYEQF
TRBJ2-7	TRBD2	TRBV6-5	ASSYKASGGTYGQY
TRBJ2-7	NA	TRBV7-9	ASSLPGGHYEQY
TRBJ2-7	TRBD2	TRBV12-3/TRBV12-4	ASSGTSTYEQY
TRBJ2-1	TRBD2	TRBV27	ASSLLITSGGEQF
TRBJ2-1	NA	TRBV15	ATSRDRVNEQF
TRBJ1-2	TRBD1	TRBV4-3	ASSQGSQGAPENGYT
TRBJ2-5	TRBD2	TRBV7-6	ASGAASGREETQY